Listed here are 30 T cell receptor beta chains from one sample, sequenced in a study of blood T cell repertoires in COVID-19. Clones were sequenced by immunoSEQ multiplex PCR, and TCRdb holds only the in-frame ones, with some missing. The profile shows about 350,000 clones, around nine tenths of them singletons. Sequences were obtained from PBMCs or T cells enriched from blood (not recorded which). The source is a woman aged 25 to 39 who had been exposed to COVID-19.

V usage is TRBV25-1 and J usage is TRBJ1-2; weak D call: TRBD1 (6 bases). The CDR3 covers 13 residues. Between the trimmed V and J ends, which lost 7 bases and 2 bases, there was a span of 11 bases. Germline V gives CDR1 MGHDK, CDR2 SYGVNS. The CDR3 here is CASNKGGNYGYTF. The DNA for the CDR3 is TGTGCCAGCAATAAAGGGGGAAACTATGGCTACACCTTC.

V and J are TRBV9 and TRBJ1-3, with unresolved D. Germline CDR1 is SGDLS and CDR2 is YYNGEE. CDR3 length: 16 amino acids. Trimming removed 0 bases at V and 0 bases at J, with 10 bases between. CDR3 region: CASSVDPRLSGNTIYF. The CDR3 DNA sequence: TGTGCCAGCAGCGTAGATCCCAGGCTCTCTGGAAACACCATATATTTT.

The chain uses TRBV24-1 and TRBJ2-4; D is possibly TRBD1 (6 bases). Germline loops: CDR1 KGHDR, CDR2 SFDVKD. V lost 4 bases to trimming and J lost 9 bases, with 15 bases between them. The CDR3 is 14 residues long. The CDR3 nucleotides read TGTGCCACCAGTGACTCGACAGGCGTTAGCATTCAGTACTTC. This sequence encodes CATSDSTGVSIQYF.

The chain is built from TRBV24-1 and TRBJ2-1; TRBD2 agrees at 14 bases. Germline V CDR1 and CDR2: KGHDR, SFDVKD. The CDR3 sequence is 17 residues long. The V segment lost 2 bases and the J segment 5 bases; nucleotides outside the gene matches: 4. CDR3 coding DNA: TGTGCCACCAGTGATTCCAGACTAGCGGGAGGGGACAATGAGCAGTTCTTC. Translated: CATSDSRLAGGDNEQFF.

This chain uses TRBV27 with TRBJ2-7; 14 positions agree with TRBD2. The CDR3 runs to 16 residues. The germline V gene has CDR1 MNHEY and CDR2 SMNVEV (reference sequence). Trimming removed 0 bases from V and 7 bases from J; junction bases left unmatched: 5. CDR3 in amino acids: CASSLSGTSGSVEQYF. The CDR3 nucleotides are TGTGCCAGCAGTTTATCGGGGACTAGCGGGAGTGTGGAGCAGTACTTC.

This chain links TRBV15 with TRBJ2-3; D gene ambiguous. Germline V gives CDR1 LNHNV, CDR2 YYDKDF (reference sequence). The CDR3 runs to 17 residues. Between the trimmed V and J ends, which lost 1 base and 2 bases, there was a span of 16 bases. This CDR3 is CATSRVSYGANTDTQYF. The CDR3 DNA reads TGTGCCACCAGCAGAGTCTCTTACGGAGCGAACACAGATACGCAGTATTTT.

The chain carries TRBV9 and TRBJ1-1; D is ambiguous. V was clipped by 3 bases and J by 3 bases, with 18 bases between them. Germline lookup yields CDR1 SGDLS and CDR2 YYNGEE. The CDR3 is 16 amino acids. The CDR3 DNA follows: TGTGCCAGCAGCGCGCGCCTTCCCCACCAGGACACTGAAGCTTTCTTT. Protein product: CASSARLPHQDTEAFF.

V usage is TRBV6-5 and J usage is TRBJ2-7, with D maybe TRBD2 (6 bases). Per the germline V gene, CDR1 is MNHEY and CDR2 is SVGAGI. This CDR3 region has 14 residues. The germline V and J ends were trimmed by 2 bases and 3 bases, with 11 bases remaining between them. CDR3 region: CASSYPGLFYEQYF. The DNA for the CDR3 is TGTGCCAGCAGTTACCCGGGACTTTTCTACGAGCAGTACTTC.

This sequence joins TRBV9 and TRBJ1-1, with D perhaps TRBD1 (6 bases). With 0 bases removed from V and 2 bases from J, the gap between germline ends came to 17 bases. The CDR3 has 17 residues. Germline V gives CDR1 SGDLS, CDR2 YYNGEE. The CDR3 DNA reads TGTGCCAGCAGCGTAGATCCCCGGGGACACTCTAACACTGAAGCTTTCTTT. It is translated as CASSVDPRGHSNTEAFF.

The rearrangement joins TRBV28 to TRBJ1-1; 9 bases line up with TRBD1. The CDR3 loop spans 13 amino acids. Germline lookup yields CDR1 MDHEN and CDR2 SYDVKM. J was trimmed by 8 bases and V by 5 bases; bases with no gene match: 6. The CDR3 loop is CASSHFDRGEAFF. CDR3 nucleotide sequence: TGTGCCAGCAGTCACTTCGACAGGGGGGAAGCTTTCTTT.

This clone was detected only once. This sequence joins TRBV27 and TRBJ2-7, with D possibly being TRBD1 (5 bases). Germline V CDR1 and CDR2: MNHEY, SMNVEV (reference sequence). V was clipped by 2 bases and J by 7 bases, with 9 bases between them. CDR3 length equals 12 residues. In DNA form, the CDR3 reads TGTGCCAGCAGTTTAAATCCAGGGGAGCAGTACTTC. Its translation: CASSLNPGEQYF.

The V gene is TRBV28, the J gene TRBJ1-2; 8 nucleotides agree with TRBD1. The CDR3 contains 13 residues. J lost 2 bases, V lost 11 bases, and 7 bases had no gene match. Germline CDR1 is MDHEN and CDR2 is SYDVKM. This CDR3 is CAGGQGGNYGYTF. The DNA of the CDR3 is TGTGCCGGCGGACAGGGAGGGAACTATGGCTACACCTTC.

The chain carries TRBV4-1 and TRBJ1-6; D is unresolved. In germline, CDR1 is MGHRA, CDR2 YSYEKL. V gave up 0 bases and J gave up 13 bases, with 13 bases separating them. The CDR3 is made up of 14 amino acids. The CDR3 region is CASSQDLGTGPLHF. For the CDR3, the DNA is TGCGCCAGCAGCCAAGATTTAGGTACGGGGCCCCTCCACTTT.

This clone has a single count. The chain uses TRBV7-6 and TRBJ1-2; the match to TRBD1 covers 8 bases. This CDR3 comprises 17 residues. Trimming took 1 base from V and 4 from J; bases not matched to a gene: 11. Germline loops: CDR1 SGHVS, CDR2 FNYEAQ. The CDR3 sequence is CASSLGPGTGETYGYTF. The CDR3 nucleotides are TGTGCCAGCAGCTTAGGGCCCGGGACAGGAGAGACCTATGGCTACACCTTC. The complete variable domain, with remaining parts taken from reference TRBV7-6 and TRBJ1-2, reads GAGVSQSPRYKVTKRGQDVALRCDPISGHVSLYWYRQALGQGPEFLTYFNYEAQQDKSGLPNDRFSAERPEGSISTLTIQRTEQRDSAMYRCASSLGPGTGETYGYTFGSGTRLTVV.

This chain joins TRBV13 and TRBJ2-1; 10 bases match TRBD2. The V gene's germline CDR1 is PRHDT and CDR2 FYEKMQ (reference sequence). The CDR3 spans 17 residues. Trimming took 2 bases from V and 4 from J; bases not matched to a gene: 8. The CDR3 DNA sequence: TGTGCCAGCAGCTTATCCACTAGCGGGATTCTTTACAATGAGCAGTTCTTC. It is translated as CASSLSTSGILYNEQFF.

CDR3 residues: CASSLNQKAFF. CDR3 nucleotides: TGTGCCAGCAGCTTAAATCAGAAAGCTTTCTTT. This chain joins TRBV11-2 and TRBJ1-1; D uncertain. Germline CDR1 SGHAT, CDR2 FQNNGV. The V end lost 2 bases, the J end lost 9 bases, and 7 bases lay between the germline ends. The CDR3 extends over 11 amino acids.

This rearrangement joins TRBV7-8 to TRBJ2-1, with a tentative D call TRBD1 (6 bases). CDR3 length equals 15 residues. Trimming left V 4 bases short and J 3 bases short, with 13 bases between. Germline CDR1 is SGHVS and CDR2 is FQNEAQ. CDR3 DNA: TGTGCCAGCAGCTACGCTACAGGGTACTACAATGAGCAGTTCTTC. Translating gives CASSYATGYYNEQFF.

The gene calls are TRBV27 and TRBJ2-1; 11 nucleotides match TRBD2. The J segment lost 4 bases and the V segment lost 5 bases, leaving 1 base of the junction unmatched. Germline V gene lookup returns CDR1 MNHEY and CDR2 SMNVEV (reference sequence). This CDR3 contains 14 residues. The CDR3 DNA follows: TGTGCCAGCAGTATAGCGGGAGGGTACAATGAGCAGTTCTTC. It translates to CASSIAGGYNEQFF.

This chain uses TRBV5-1 with TRBJ2-2; possibly TRBD2 for D (7 bases). The CDR3 has 16 residues. Germline CDR1 SGHRS, CDR2 YFSETQ. Trimming removed 7 bases from V and 3 bases from J, with 19 bases in between. The CDR3 protein is CASSSGASGDTGELFF. The CDR3 nucleotides read TGCGCCAGCTCCTCAGGGGCTAGCGGAGACACCGGGGAGCTGTTTTTT.

The chain couples TRBV24-1 to TRBJ2-7, with D uncertain. This CDR3 region has 11 residues. Germline loops: CDR1 KGHDR, CDR2 SFDVKD. Trimming took off 0 bases at V and 7 bases at J, with 3 bases between the two ends. The DNA for the CDR3 is TGTGCCACCAGTGATTTGGCGGAGCAGTACTTC. It translates to CATSDLAEQYF.

V is TRBV27 and J is TRBJ1-6; D unclear. Germline lookup yields CDR1 MNHEY and CDR2 SMNVEV (reference sequence). This CDR3 has 12 amino acids. V lost 6 bases and J lost 6, with 6 bases in between. The CDR3 loop is CASRTSNSPLHF. For the CDR3, the DNA is TGTGCCAGCAGAACTAGTAATTCACCCCTCCACTTT.

The CDR3 protein is CASVDGYQETQYF. The CDR3 DNA sequence: TGTGCCAGCGTTGACGGGTACCAAGAGACCCAGTACTTC. The V gene is TRBV28, the J gene TRBJ2-5; D call uncertain. CDR1 is MDHEN, CDR2 SYDVKM, per germline. Trimming stripped 8 bases from V and 0 bases from J, with 10 bases between. The CDR3 contains 13 residues.

The gene calls are TRBV6-1 and TRBJ1-1; 8 bases are shared with TRBD1. The CDR3 totals 14 residues. V lost 2 bases to trimming and J lost 4 bases; unmatched junction nucleotides: 3. Germline V lookup: CDR1 MNHNS, CDR2 SASEGT. This CDR3 reads CASSENRGVTEAFF. CDR3 in DNA: TGTGCCAGCAGTGAAAACAGGGGGGTCACTGAAGCTTTCTTT.

V gene TRBV28 combines with J gene TRBJ2-2; 11 positions match TRBD2. The CDR3 totals 22 residues. J lost 4 bases, V lost 3 bases, and 22 bases had no gene match. Germline V gene sequence: CDR1 MDHEN, CDR2 SYDVKM. The CDR3 sequence is CASSLTHLAGGPNGGSTGELFF. The CDR3 DNA is TGTGCCAGCAGTTTGACCCACTTAGCGGGAGGGCCTAATGGTGGGAGCACCGGGGAGCTGTTTTTT.

This sequence joins TRBV6-5 and TRBJ2-7, with 7 bases aligning to TRBD2. CDR3 length equals 13 residues. CDR1 and CDR2 from the germline V gene are MNHEY and SVGAGI. The V and J ends lost 5 bases and 4 bases, in that order; junction bases with no gene match: 5. For the CDR3, the DNA is TGTGCCAGCAGTCCAGCGGGGAATTACGAGCAGTACTTC. Its protein is CASSPAGNYEQYF.

This rearrangement joins TRBV28 to TRBJ1-5; 7 positions match TRBD1. CDR3 length equals 14 residues. J lost 0 bases, V lost 6 bases, and 2 bases had no gene match. Germline CDR1 and CDR2: MDHEN and SYDVKM. CDR3 sequence (DNA): TGTGCCAGCAGGAGGGACAGTAGCAATCAGCCCCAGCATTTT. Its translation is CASRRDSSNQPQHF.

CDR3 loop: CASSPWDFANRGYTF. For the CDR3, the DNA is TGTGCCAGCAGCCCATGGGACTTTGCGAATCGTGGCTACACCTTC. The rearrangement links TRBV11-2 to TRBJ1-2, with a tentative D call TRBD1 (5 bases). Trimming took 5 bases from V and 7 from J, leaving 20 bases between them. The CDR3 contains 15 residues. The germline CDR1 and CDR2 sequences are SGHAT and FQNNGV.

In its sample, this clone was seen a few times. This chain links TRBV5-8 with TRBJ1-3; 7 bases align to TRBD1. J was trimmed by 2 bases and V by 1 base; bases with no gene match: 3. Germline V lookup: CDR1 SGHTS, CDR2 YDEGEE. The CDR3 totals 15 residues. This chain's CDR3 is CASSLWGTAGNTIYF. The DNA for the CDR3 is TGTGCCAGCAGCTTGTGGGGGACAGCTGGAAACACCATATATTTT.

This chain uses TRBV29-1 with TRBJ2-7; 9 bases are a match to TRBD1. The V and J ends lost 0 bases and 2 bases, in that order; junction bases with no gene match: 5. Germline loops: CDR1 SQVTM, CDR2 ANQGSEA. The CDR3 spans 15 residues. CDR3 sequence reads: CSVEDRDRDTYEQYF. DNA of the CDR3: TGCAGCGTTGAAGATAGGGACAGGGACACCTACGAGCAGTACTTC.

The chain carries TRBV28 and TRBJ1-2; 9 bases line up with TRBD1. Germline V gene sequence: CDR1 MDHEN, CDR2 SYDVKM. V trimming: 10 bases; J trimming: 5 bases; junction bases outside the gene matches: 8. CDR3 length: 13 residues. The CDR3 sequence is CATPTGGQYGYTF. Written as DNA, the CDR3 is TGTGCCACCCCGACAGGGGGACAATATGGCTACACCTTC.